This note documents a single T cell receptor beta chain sequence. Its specificity is not known. This sample was included in a study of cytomegalovirus exposure and HLA in healthy donors. Overall study results and limits: The presence/absence work took it that sequencing depth was about the same across donors. Among TCR beta chains, those listed as cytomegalovirus-associated numbered some 170.

The primer mix had 60 Vbeta and 13 Jbeta primers. As handled by the study authors: An analysis performed later counted about 80 million unique TCR beta chains (roughly 11 million of them shared). This table comes from immunoSEQ multiplex PCR, and its TCRdb copy is limited to in-frame clones, with some not included. V, J and clone size were drawn from that table, and D and trimming were deduced from the DNA. The profile shows around 110,000 clones, roughly three quarters of them singletons. This CDR3 is built from 12 residues. The germline V gene has CDR1 SGHTA and CDR2 FQGNSA. V lost 4 bases, J lost 8 bases, and 9 bases lay in between.

Source material: PBMCs. The sequence derives from a man in his thirties or forties in good health and CMV-seropositive. The V gene is TRBV7-2, the J gene TRBJ1-3; D is ambiguous. CDR3: CASSSDTHTIYF. CDR3 nucleotides: TGTGCCAGCAGCTCCGACACACACACCATATATTTT.